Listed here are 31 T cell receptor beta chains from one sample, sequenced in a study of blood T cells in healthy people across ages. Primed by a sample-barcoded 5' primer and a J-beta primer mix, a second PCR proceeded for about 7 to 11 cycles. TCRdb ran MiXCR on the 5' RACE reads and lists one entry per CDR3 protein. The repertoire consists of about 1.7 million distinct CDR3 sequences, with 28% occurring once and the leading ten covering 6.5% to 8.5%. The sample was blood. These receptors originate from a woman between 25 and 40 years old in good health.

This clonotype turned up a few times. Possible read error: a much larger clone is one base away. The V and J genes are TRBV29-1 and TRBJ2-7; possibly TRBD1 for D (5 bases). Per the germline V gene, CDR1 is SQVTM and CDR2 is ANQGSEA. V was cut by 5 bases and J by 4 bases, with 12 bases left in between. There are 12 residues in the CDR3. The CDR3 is CSVFNRWYEQYF. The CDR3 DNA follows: TGCAGCGTTTTCAACAGGTGGTACGAGCAGTACTTC.

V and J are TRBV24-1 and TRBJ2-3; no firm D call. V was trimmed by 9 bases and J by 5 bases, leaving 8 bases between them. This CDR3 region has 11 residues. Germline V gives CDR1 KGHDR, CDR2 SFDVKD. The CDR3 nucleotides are TGTGCCACCTCCGGTAGAGATACGCAGTATTTT. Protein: CATSGRDTQYF.

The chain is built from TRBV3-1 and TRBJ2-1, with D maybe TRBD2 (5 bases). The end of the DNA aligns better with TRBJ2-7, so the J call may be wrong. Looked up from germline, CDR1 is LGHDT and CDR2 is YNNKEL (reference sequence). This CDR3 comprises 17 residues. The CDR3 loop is CASSQDMSGNSYNEQYF. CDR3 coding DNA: TGTGCCAGCAGCCAAGATATGAGCGGAAACTCCTACAATGAGCAGTACTTC.

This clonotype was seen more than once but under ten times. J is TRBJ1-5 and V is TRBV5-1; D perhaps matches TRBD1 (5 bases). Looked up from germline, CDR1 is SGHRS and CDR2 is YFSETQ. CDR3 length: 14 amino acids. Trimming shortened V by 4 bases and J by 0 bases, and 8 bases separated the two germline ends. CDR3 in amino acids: CASSRDGSNQPQHF. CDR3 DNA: TGCGCCAGCAGCCGGGACGGTAGCAATCAGCCCCAGCATTTT.

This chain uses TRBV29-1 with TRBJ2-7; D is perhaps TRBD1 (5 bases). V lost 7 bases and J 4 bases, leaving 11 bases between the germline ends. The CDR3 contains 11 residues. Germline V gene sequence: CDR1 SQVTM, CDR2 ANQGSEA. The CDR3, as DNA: TGCAGCGCCACAGGATTATACGAGCAGTACTTC. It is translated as CSATGLYEQYF.

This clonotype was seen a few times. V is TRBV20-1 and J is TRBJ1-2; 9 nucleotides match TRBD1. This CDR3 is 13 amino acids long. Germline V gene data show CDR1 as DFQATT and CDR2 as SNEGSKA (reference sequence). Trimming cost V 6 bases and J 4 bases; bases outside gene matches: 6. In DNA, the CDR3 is TGCAGTGCGTGGACAGGGGCCTCCTATGGCTACACCTTC. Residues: CSAWTGASYGYTF.

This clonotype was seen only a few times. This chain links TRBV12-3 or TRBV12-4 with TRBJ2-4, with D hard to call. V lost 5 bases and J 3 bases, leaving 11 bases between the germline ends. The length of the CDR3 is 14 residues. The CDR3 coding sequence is TGTGCCAGCAGTCCGAAGGTGGGCAAAAACATTCAGTACTTC. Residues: CASSPKVGKNIQYF.

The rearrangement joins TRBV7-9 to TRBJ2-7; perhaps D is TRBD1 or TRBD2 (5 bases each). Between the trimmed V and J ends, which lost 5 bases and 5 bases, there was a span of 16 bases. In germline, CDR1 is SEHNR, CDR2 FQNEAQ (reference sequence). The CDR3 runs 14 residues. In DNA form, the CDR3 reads TGTGCCAGCAGCCCCGGGACCGACCCCAACGAGCAGTACTTC. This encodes CASSPGTDPNEQYF.

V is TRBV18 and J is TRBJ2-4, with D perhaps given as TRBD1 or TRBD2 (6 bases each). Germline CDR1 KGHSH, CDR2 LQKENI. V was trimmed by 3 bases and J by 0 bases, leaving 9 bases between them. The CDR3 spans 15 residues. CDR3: CASSPEGVAKNIQYF. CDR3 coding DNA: TGTGCCAGCTCACCGGAGGGGGTAGCCAAAAACATTCAGTACTTC.

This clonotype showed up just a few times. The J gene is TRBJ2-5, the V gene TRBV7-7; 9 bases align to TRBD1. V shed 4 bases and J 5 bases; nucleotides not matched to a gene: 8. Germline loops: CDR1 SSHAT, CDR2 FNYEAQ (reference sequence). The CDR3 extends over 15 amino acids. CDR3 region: CASSSRDRARETQYF. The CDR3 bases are TGTGCCAGCAGCTCCCGGGACAGGGCAAGGGAGACCCAGTACTTC.

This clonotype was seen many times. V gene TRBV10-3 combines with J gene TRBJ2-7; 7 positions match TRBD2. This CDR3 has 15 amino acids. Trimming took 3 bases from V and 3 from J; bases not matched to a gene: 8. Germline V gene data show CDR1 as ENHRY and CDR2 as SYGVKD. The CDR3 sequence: CAISDPGRGFYEQYF. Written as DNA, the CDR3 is TGTGCCATCAGTGACCCTGGGCGGGGGTTCTACGAGCAGTACTTC.

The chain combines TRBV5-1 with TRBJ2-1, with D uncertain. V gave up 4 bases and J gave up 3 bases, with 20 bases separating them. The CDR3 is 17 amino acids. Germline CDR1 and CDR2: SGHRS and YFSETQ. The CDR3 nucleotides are TGCGCCAGCAGCCCCCGTCTGGCCAGTCCTTACTACAATGAGCAGTTCTTC. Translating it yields CASSPRLASPYYNEQFF.

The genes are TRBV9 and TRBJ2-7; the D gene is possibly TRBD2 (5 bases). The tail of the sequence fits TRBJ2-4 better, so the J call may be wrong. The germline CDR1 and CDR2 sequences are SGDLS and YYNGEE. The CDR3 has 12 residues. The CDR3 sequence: CASTAGGSIQYF. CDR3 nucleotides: TGTGCCAGCACCGCGGGTGGAAGCATTCAGTACTTC.

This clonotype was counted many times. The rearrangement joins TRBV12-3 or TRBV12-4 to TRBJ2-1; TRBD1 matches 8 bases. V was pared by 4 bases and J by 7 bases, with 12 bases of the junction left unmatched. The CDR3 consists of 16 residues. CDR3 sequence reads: CASSYTRTGIGNEQFF. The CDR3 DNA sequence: TGTGCCAGCAGTTATACTAGGACAGGGATCGGAAATGAGCAGTTCTTC.

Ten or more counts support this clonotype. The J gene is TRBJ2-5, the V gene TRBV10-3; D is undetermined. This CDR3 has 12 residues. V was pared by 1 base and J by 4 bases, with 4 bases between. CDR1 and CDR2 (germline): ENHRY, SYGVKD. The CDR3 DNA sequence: TGTGCCATCAGTGAGTTCGGAGAGACCCAGTACTTC. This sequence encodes CAISEFGETQYF.

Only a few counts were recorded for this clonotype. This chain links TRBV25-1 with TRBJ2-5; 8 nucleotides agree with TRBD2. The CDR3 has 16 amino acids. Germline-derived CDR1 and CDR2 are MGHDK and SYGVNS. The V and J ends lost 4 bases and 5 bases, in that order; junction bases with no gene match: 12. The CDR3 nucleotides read TGTGCCAGCAGTGCCTTCACTCCCAGCGGGGGTGAGACCCAGTACTTC. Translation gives CASSAFTPSGGETQYF.

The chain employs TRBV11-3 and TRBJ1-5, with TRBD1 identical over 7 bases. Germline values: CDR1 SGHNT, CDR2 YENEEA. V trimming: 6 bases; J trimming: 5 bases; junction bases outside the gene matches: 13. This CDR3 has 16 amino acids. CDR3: CASSPGGGRRYQPQHF. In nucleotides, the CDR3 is TGTGCCAGCAGTCCAGGGGGGGGGCGCCGGTATCAGCCCCAGCATTTT.

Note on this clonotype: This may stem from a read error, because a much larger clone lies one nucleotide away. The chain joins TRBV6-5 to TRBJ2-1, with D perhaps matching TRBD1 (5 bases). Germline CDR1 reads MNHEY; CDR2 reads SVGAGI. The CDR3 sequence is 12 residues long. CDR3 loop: CTRSDSKYEQFF. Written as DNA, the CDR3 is TGTACCAGGAGTGACAGCAAATATGAGCAGTTCTTC.

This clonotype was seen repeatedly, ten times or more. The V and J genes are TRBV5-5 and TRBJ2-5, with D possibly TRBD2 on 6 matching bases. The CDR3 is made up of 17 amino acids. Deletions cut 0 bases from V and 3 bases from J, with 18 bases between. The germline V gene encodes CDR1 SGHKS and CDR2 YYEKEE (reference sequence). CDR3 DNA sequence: TGTGCCAGCAGCTTGGACTTTGGGACTTGGGGCAAAGAGACCCAGTACTTC. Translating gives CASSLDFGTWGKETQYF.

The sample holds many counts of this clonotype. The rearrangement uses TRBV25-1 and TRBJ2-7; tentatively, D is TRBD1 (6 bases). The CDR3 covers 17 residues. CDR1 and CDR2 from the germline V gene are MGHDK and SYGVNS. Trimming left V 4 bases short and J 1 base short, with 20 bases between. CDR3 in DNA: TGTGCCAGCAGTGCAGCTCTATTACAGGGATTATCCTACGAGCAGTACTTC. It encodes CASSAALLQGLSYEQYF.

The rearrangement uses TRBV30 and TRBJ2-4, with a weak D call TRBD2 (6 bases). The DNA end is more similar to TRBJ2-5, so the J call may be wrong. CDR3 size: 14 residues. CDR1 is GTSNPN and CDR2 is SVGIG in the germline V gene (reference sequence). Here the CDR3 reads CAWSVPAGQETQYF. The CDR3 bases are TGTGCCTGGAGTGTACCAGCGGGCCAAGAGACCCAGTACTTC.

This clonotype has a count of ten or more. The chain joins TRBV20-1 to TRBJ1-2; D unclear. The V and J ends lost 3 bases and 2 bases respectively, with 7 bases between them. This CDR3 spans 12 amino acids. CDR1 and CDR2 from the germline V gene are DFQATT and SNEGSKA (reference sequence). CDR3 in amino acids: CSARVQNYGYTF. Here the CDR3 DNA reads TGCAGTGCTAGGGTTCAGAACTATGGCTACACCTTC.

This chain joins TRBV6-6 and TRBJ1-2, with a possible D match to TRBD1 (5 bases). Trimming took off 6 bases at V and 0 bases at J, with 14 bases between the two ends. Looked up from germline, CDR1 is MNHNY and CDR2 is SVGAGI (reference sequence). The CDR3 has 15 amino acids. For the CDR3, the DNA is TGTGCCAGCAGAGACCGTTGGGGGGCTAACTATGGCTACACCTTC. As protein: CASRDRWGANYGYTF.

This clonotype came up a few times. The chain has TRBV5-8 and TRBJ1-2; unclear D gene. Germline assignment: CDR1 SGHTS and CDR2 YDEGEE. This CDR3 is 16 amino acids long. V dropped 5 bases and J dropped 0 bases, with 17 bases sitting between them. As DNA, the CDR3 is TGTGCCAGCAGGTTTGGTCGGTGGCAGGCTAACTATGGCTACACCTTC. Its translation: CASRFGRWQANYGYTF.

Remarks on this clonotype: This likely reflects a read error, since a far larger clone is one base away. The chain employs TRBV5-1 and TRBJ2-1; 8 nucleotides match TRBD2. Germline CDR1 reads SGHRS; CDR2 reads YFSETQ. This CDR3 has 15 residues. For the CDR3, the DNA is TGCGCCGGCAGCTTAGCGGGGAGCTCCTACAATGAGCAGTTCTTC. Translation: CAGSLAGSSYNEQFF.

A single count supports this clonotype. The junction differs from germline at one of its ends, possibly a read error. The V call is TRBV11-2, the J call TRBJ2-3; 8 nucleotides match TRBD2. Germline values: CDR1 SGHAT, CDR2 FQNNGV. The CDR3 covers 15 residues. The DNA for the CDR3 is TGTGCCGGCAGTCGCGGACTAGCCAGCGCAGATACGCAGTATTTT. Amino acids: CAGSRGLASADTQYF.

The CDR3: CASSPAEGEVWNTEAFF. CDR3 in DNA: TGTGCCAGCAGTCCTGCCGAGGGAGAGGTGTGGAACACTGAAGCTTTCTTT. The J gene is TRBJ1-1, the V gene TRBV13; D not certain. V lost 6 bases to trimming and J lost 1 base, with 21 bases between them. CDR3 length: 17 amino acids. Germline V gene sequence: CDR1 PRHDT, CDR2 FYEKMQ (reference sequence).

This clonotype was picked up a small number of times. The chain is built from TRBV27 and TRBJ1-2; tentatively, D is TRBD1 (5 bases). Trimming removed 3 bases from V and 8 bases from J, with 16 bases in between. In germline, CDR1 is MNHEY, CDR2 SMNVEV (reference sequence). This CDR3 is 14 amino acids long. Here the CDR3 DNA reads TGTGCCAGCAGTTTCTCCGGAGGGGCTTGGGGCTACACCTTC. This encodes CASSFSGGAWGYTF.

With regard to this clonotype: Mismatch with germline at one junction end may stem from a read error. CDR3 DNA sequence: TGTACCAGCAGCTTGAAGGGGAACAATCAGCCCCAGCATTTT. Translating it yields CTSSLKGNNQPQHF. The chain is built from TRBV5-8 and TRBJ1-5, with a possible D match to TRBD1 (5 bases). The CDR3 covers 14 residues. Germline CDR1 SGHTS, CDR2 YDEGEE.

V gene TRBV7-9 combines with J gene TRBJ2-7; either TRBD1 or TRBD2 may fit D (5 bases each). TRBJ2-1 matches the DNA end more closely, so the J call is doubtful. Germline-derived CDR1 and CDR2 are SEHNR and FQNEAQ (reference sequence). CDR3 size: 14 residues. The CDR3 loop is CASSLGRDHYEQFF. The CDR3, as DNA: TGTGCCAGCAGCCTGGGACGAGACCACTACGAGCAGTTCTTC.

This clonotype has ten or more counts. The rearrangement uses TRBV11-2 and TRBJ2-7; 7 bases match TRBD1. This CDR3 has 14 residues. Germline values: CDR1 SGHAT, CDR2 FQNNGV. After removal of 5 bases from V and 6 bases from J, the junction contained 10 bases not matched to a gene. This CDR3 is CASSRSPGQLEQYF. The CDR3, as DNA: TGTGCCAGCAGCCGCTCGCCGGGACAGCTCGAGCAGTACTTC.